Each of the 18 T cell receptor beta chains below was sequenced from the same sample in a study of blood T cell repertoires in COVID-19. Sequenced by immunoSEQ multiplex PCR; TCRdb stores in-frame clones only, minus some. This table holds hundreds of thousands of clones, approximately 84% found once. The sample was peripheral blood. These receptors originate from a woman of 80 years or more with acute or convalescent COVID-19.

The CDR3 protein is CAWSVRQAGSSYNEQFF. In DNA, the CDR3 is TGTGCCTGGAGTGTACGTCAGGCGGGAAGCTCCTACAATGAGCAGTTCTTC. V usage is TRBV30 and J usage is TRBJ2-1; weak D call: TRBD2 (6 bases). CDR3 length equals 17 residues. Germline CDR1 GTSNPN, CDR2 SVGIG (reference sequence). Deletions cut 0 bases from V and 0 bases from J, with 15 bases between.

The chain joins TRBV5-1 to TRBJ1-2, with D possibly TRBD1 on 6 matching bases. Per germline, CDR1 SGHRS and CDR2 YFSETQ. This CDR3 has 15 residues. Trimming cost V 0 bases and J 6 bases, with 15 bases left between them. For the CDR3, the DNA is TGCGCCAGCAGCTTGGGTTCAGGGGCTGAAGATGGCTACACCTTC. Translated: CASSLGSGAEDGYTF.

This clone was found a few times. This sequence joins TRBV30 and TRBJ2-7; perhaps TRBD2 as D (6 bases). Trimming cost V 4 bases and J 5 bases, with 15 bases left between them. Germline V gives CDR1 GTSNPN, CDR2 SVGIG (reference sequence). This CDR3 is built from 13 residues. The CDR3 DNA sequence: TGTGCCTGGAATCAGGAGGGGAGCCACGAGCAGTACTTC. Its translation: CAWNQEGSHEQYF.

This clone has just one count. The chain links TRBV3-1 (or the pseudogene TRBV3-2) to TRBJ2-5; D is uncertain. Germline CDR1 and CDR2: LGHDT and YNNKEL (reference sequence). V lost 6 bases and J 3 bases, leaving 8 bases between the germline ends. The CDR3 sequence is 12 residues long. The CDR3 reads CASRSREETQYF. In nucleotides, the CDR3 is TGTGCCAGCAGATCCCGGGAAGAGACCCAGTACTTC.

The chain uses TRBV5-1 and TRBJ2-7, with a tentative D call TRBD2 (5 bases). The CDR3 loop spans 19 amino acids. Germline lookup yields CDR1 SGHRS and CDR2 YFSETQ. V was pared by 0 bases and J by 0 bases, with 22 bases between. CDR3 region: CASSLGGIGLAGLSYEQYF. CDR3 nucleotide sequence: TGCGCCAGCAGCTTGGGCGGTATCGGACTGGCGGGCCTCTCCTACGAGCAGTACTTC.

This clone was counted only a few times. This chain's CDR3 is CAWRDRVLRYNEQFF. In DNA, the CDR3 is TGTGCCTGGAGAGACAGGGTTTTACGCTACAATGAGCAGTTCTTC. This chain links TRBV30 with TRBJ2-1, with 7 positions matching TRBD1. The CDR3 runs 15 residues. Germline CDR1 is GTSNPN and CDR2 is SVGIG (reference sequence). Germline trimming cut 3 bases from V and 3 bases from J; bases unmatched to any gene: 8.

This clone was counted a single time. This sequence joins TRBV19 and TRBJ1-3; TRBD1 matches at 7 bases. The germline V gene encodes CDR1 LNHDA and CDR2 SQIVND (reference sequence). The CDR3 is 16 residues long. Trimming removed 6 bases from V and 0 bases from J; junction bases left unmatched: 8. CDR3 sequence: CASSSTGALSGNTIYF. In nucleotides, the CDR3 is TGTGCCAGTAGCTCTACAGGGGCGCTCTCTGGAAACACCATATATTTT.

The chain is built from TRBV7-3 and TRBJ2-1; 10 bases line up with TRBD2. V lost 5 bases, J lost 4 bases, and 11 bases stayed unmatched. This CDR3 has 17 residues. Germline-derived CDR1 and CDR2 are SGHTA and FQGTGA. This CDR3 is CASSPHSGRPGYNEQFF. In nucleotides, the CDR3 is TGTGCCAGCAGCCCACATAGCGGGAGGCCGGGGTACAATGAGCAGTTCTTC. The entire variable domain, with the rest obtained from reference TRBV7-3 and TRBJ2-1, is as follows: GAGVSQTPSNKVTEKGKYVELRCDPISGHTALYWYRQSLGQGPEFLIYFQGTGAADDSGLPNDRFFAVRPEGSVSTLKIQRTERGDSAVYLCASSPHSGRPGYNEQFFGPGTRLTVL.

This chain uses TRBV20-1 with TRBJ1-1; D remains ambiguous. The ends were cut back, 6 bases at V and 4 bases at J, with 9 bases in the middle. Germline-derived CDR1 and CDR2 are DFQATT and SNEGSKA (reference sequence). The CDR3 consists of 11 residues. The CDR3 spells CSAFPGTEAFF. CDR3 DNA: TGCAGTGCGTTCCCGGGCACTGAAGCTTTCTTT.

This clone appeared once. The rearrangement joins TRBV3-1 (or the pseudogene TRBV3-2) to TRBJ1-1, with D unresolved. Between the trimmed V and J ends, which lost 3 bases and 0 bases, there was a span of 11 bases. Per the germline V gene, CDR1 is LGHDT and CDR2 is YNNKEL (reference sequence). The CDR3 loop spans 15 amino acids. CDR3 sequence reads: CASSHRGGLNTEAFF. The DNA for the CDR3 is TGTGCCAGCAGCCACCGGGGTGGTCTGAACACTGAAGCTTTCTTT.

V and J are TRBV4-3 and TRBJ1-2; D unclear. This CDR3 has 14 amino acids. The germline CDR1 and CDR2 sequences are LGHNA and YSLEER. The V gene lost 1 base and the J gene lost 7 bases, with 13 bases spanning the gap. The CDR3 spells CASSQGGKGGGYTF. In DNA, the CDR3 is TGCGCCAGCAGCCAAGGAGGCAAAGGTGGTGGCTACACCTTC.

The rearrangement uses TRBV19 and TRBJ2-1; a possible D gene is TRBD2 (5 bases). V gave up 3 bases and J gave up 9 bases, with 18 bases separating them. Per the germline V gene, CDR1 is LNHDA and CDR2 is SQIVND (reference sequence). The CDR3 runs 15 residues. The CDR3 region is CASSIDRGSLREQFF. The CDR3 DNA reads TGTGCCAGTAGTATCGACCGGGGTAGCCTTCGTGAGCAGTTCTTC.

This chain links TRBV5-6 with TRBJ1-6; D not resolved. Looked up from germline, CDR1 is SGHDT and CDR2 is YYEEEE. This CDR3 has 14 amino acids. V dropped 6 bases and J dropped 4 bases, with 11 bases sitting between them. CDR3 loop: CASTTRLYNSPLHF. As DNA, the CDR3 is TGTGCCAGCACCACCAGGCTATATAATTCACCCCTCCACTTT.

V usage is TRBV2 and J usage is TRBJ1-5, with 9 bases lining up with TRBD1. This CDR3 has 15 residues. The germline gives CDR1 SNHLY, CDR2 FYNNEI. V lost 6 bases, J lost 7 bases, and 10 bases stayed unmatched. The CDR3 loop reads CASRARTGVRQPQHF. CDR3 in DNA: TGTGCCAGCAGGGCCCGGACAGGGGTTAGACAGCCCCAGCATTTT.

This chain connects TRBV6-5 to TRBJ1-2; D call uncertain. V was pared by 6 bases and J by 4 bases, with 18 bases between. Germline V gene lookup returns CDR1 MNHEY and CDR2 SVGAGI. The CDR3 is 15 amino acids. For the CDR3, the DNA is TGTGCCAGCAGGAGGGCCCCCACGGCGGGCTATGGCTACACCTTC. It codes for CASRRAPTAGYGYTF.

This clone was seen a single time. V is TRBV7-2 and J is TRBJ2-2; 8 bases agree with TRBD1. The junction had 8 bases not matched to a gene; V was cut back by 3 bases and J by 5 bases. CDR3 length: 16 residues. The germline gives CDR1 SGHTA, CDR2 FQGNSA. DNA of the CDR3: TGTGCCAGCAGCTTCGCAGGACAGGGCCAAACCGGGGAGCTGTTTTTT. It is translated as CASSFAGQGQTGELFF.

For the CDR3, the DNA is TGTGCCAGCATTCAGGGACAGGCGAATTCACCCCTCCACTTT. Its translation is CASIQGQANSPLHF. V is TRBV2 and J is TRBJ1-6; 8 bases agree with TRBD1. V lost 7 bases, J lost 7 bases, and 6 bases stayed unmatched. CDR3 size: 14 residues. Germline CDR1 SNHLY, CDR2 FYNNEI.

This sequence joins TRBV5-4 and TRBJ2-3; 7 bases match TRBD2. The germline V gene encodes CDR1 SGHNT and CDR2 YYREEE (reference sequence). Trimming cost V 0 bases and J 4 bases; bases outside gene matches: 5. The CDR3 has 15 residues. The CDR3 sequence: CASSLGSGNSDTQYF. The CDR3 DNA follows: TGTGCCAGCAGCTTGGGAAGCGGGAACTCAGATACGCAGTATTTT. Looking up the rest from reference TRBV5-4 and TRBJ2-3 gives the full variable domain: ETGVTQSPTHLIKTRGQQVTLRCSSQSGHNTVSWYQQALGQGPQFIFQYYREEENGRGNFPPRFSGLQFPNYSSELNVNALELDDSALYLCASSLGSGNSDTQYFGPGTRLTVL.